This T cell receptor (beta chain) was sequenced for a study of blood T cell repertoires in COVID-19. About the research overall: Acute and convalescent COVID-19 samples came from the United States, Italy and Spain. Nucleic acid was either cDNA or gDNA, and it came from T cells, B-cell-depleted T cells, or PBMCs.

The CDR3 spans 14 residues. Germline V lookup: CDR1 MDHEN, CDR2 SYDVKM. Trimming shortened V by 3 bases and J by 8 bases, and 16 bases separated the two germline ends. Profiled with immunoSEQ multiplex PCR; TCRdb holds only in-frame clones, not every one. The sample yields roughly 87,000 clones, approximately 92% seen once. This receptor was taken from a woman older than 75 with active COVID-19. Sequences were obtained from peripheral blood. The rearrangement uses TRBV28 and TRBJ1-2; TRBD1 is a possible D gene (6 bases). The CDR3 DNA reads as TGTGCCAGCAGTTTGCCCGCAGGGGAGGGGGGCTACACCTTC. It is translated as CASSLPAGEGGYTF.